The 21 T cell receptor beta chains given below trace back to one sample, sequenced in a study of identical twins. Each CDR3 protein is one row after TCRdb ran MiXCR on the 5' RACE reads. This sample has fewer than 800,000 distinct CDR3 sequences, with around 7.5% found just once. The data were also submitted as part of a second study, on yellow fever vaccine responses in identical twins.

Sequencing used PBMCs. All receptors come from a woman aged 18-30 years in good health.

J is TRBJ2-1 and V is TRBV20-1, with TRBD1 matching 10 bases. CDR1 DFQATT and CDR2 SNEGSKA come from the germline V gene (reference sequence). CDR3 size: 14 residues. V shed 6 bases, J shed 2 bases, and the junction held 4 bases outside the gene matches. The CDR3 spells CSAKDRGAYNEQFF. Here the CDR3 DNA reads TGCAGTGCCAAGGACAGGGGGGCCTACAATGAGCAGTTCTTC.

A few counts support this clonotype. The chain links TRBV27 to TRBJ1-2, with a tentative D call TRBD1 (6 bases). Germline V gene sequence: CDR1 MNHEY, CDR2 SMNVEV (reference sequence). The CDR3 contains 17 residues. Trimming took 5 bases from V and 0 from J, leaving 19 bases between them. The CDR3 region has the DNA TGTGCCAGCAGTCCTCAAAGACAGGCACCAGCTAACTATGGCTACACCTTC. This codes for CASSPQRQAPANYGYTF.

This clonotype was detected many times. One junction end does not reproduce the germline sequence, and a read error may be involved. This chain uses TRBV15 with TRBJ2-3, with D hard to call. The CDR3 has 12 residues. Per germline, CDR1 LNHNV and CDR2 YYDKDF (reference sequence). In DNA, the CDR3 is TGTGCCACCAGCAGGTCCGGCAGCTCGTGTACTTTT. Translation: CATSRSGSSCTF.

V is TRBV5-4 and J is TRBJ1-2, with 7 bases aligning to TRBD1. Germline CDR1 and CDR2: SGHNT and YYREEE (reference sequence). V dropped 4 bases and J dropped 7; count of bases not matched to a gene: 7. This CDR3 is 13 amino acids long. CDR3 sequence reads: CASSEDRSFGYTF. CDR3 nucleotide sequence: TGTGCCAGCAGCGAGGACAGGTCCTTTGGCTACACCTTC.

This clonotype was observed a handful of times. The V and J genes are TRBV12-3 or TRBV12-4 and TRBJ1-2, with D unclear. The length of the CDR3 is 14 residues. Trimming removed 2 bases at V and 4 bases at J, with 11 bases between. The chain's CDR3 is CASSLSGRTYGYTF. The CDR3 region has the DNA TGTGCCAGCAGTTTAAGTGGCCGGACCTATGGCTACACCTTC.

The chain couples TRBV5-1 to TRBJ2-1, with TRBD2 identical over 14 bases. Germline assignment: CDR1 SGHRS and CDR2 YFSETQ. The CDR3 length is 17 residues. The junction had 11 bases not matched to a gene; V was cut back by 4 bases and J by 8 bases. CDR3 loop: CASSPRTSGGLSDEQFF. DNA of the CDR3: TGCGCCAGCAGCCCCCGGACTAGCGGGGGGTTGTCCGATGAGCAGTTCTTC.

The chain has TRBV12-3 or TRBV12-4 and TRBJ2-1, with 10 nucleotides matching TRBD2. V shed 6 bases, J shed 6 bases, and the junction held 2 bases outside the gene matches. The CDR3 contains 13 residues. The CDR3 region is CASRTSGFNEQFF. The CDR3 nucleotides read TGTGCCAGCAGGACTAGCGGGTTCAATGAGCAGTTCTTC.

In nucleotides, the CDR3 is TGTGCCAGTCCCGAGGCGCCAGCGGCCCCCTACAATGAGCAGTTCTTC. Amino acids: CASPEAPAAPYNEQFF. The chain couples TRBV2 to TRBJ2-1; possibly TRBD2 for D (5 bases). This CDR3 comprises 16 residues. Per germline, CDR1 SNHLY and CDR2 FYNNEI. V was shortened by 9 bases and J by 2 bases, with 20 bases between the two germline ends. The whole variable domain, remainder taken from reference TRBV2 and TRBJ2-1, is EPEVTQTPSHQVTQMGQEVILRCVPISNHLYFYWYRQILGQKVEFLVSFYNNEISEKSEIFDDQFSVERPDGSNFTLKIRSTKLEDSAMYFCASPEAPAAPYNEQFFGPGTRLTVL.

This clonotype was found a few times. The CDR3 protein is CSATSGRATDTQYF. CDR3 bases: TGCAGTGCTACTAGCGGCCGTGCCACAGATACGCAGTATTTT. V gene TRBV20-1 combines with J gene TRBJ2-3, with 7 bases that match TRBD2. V was pared by 4 bases and J by 2 bases, with 6 bases of the junction left unmatched. This CDR3 is built from 14 residues. Germline V lookup: CDR1 DFQATT, CDR2 SNEGSKA (reference sequence).

This clonotype was seen repeatedly, ten times or more. This rearrangement joins TRBV2 to TRBJ2-4; D unclear. V was trimmed by 3 bases and J by 1 base, leaving 10 bases between them. CDR3 length: 15 amino acids. The germline V gene encodes CDR1 SNHLY and CDR2 FYNNEI. In DNA, the CDR3 is TGTGCCAGCAGTGAGAAGGGCGCCGCCAAAAACATTCAGTACTTC. This sequence encodes CASSEKGAAKNIQYF.

This clonotype was counted many times. J is TRBJ1-1 and V is TRBV3-1; no reliable D call. Per germline, CDR1 LGHDT and CDR2 YNNKEL (reference sequence). This CDR3 is 11 amino acids long. V was pared by 3 bases and J by 3 bases, with 2 bases between. The CDR3 region is CASSQYTEAFF. In DNA, the CDR3 is TGTGCCAGCAGCCAGTACACTGAAGCTTTCTTT.

At least ten counts were recorded for this clonotype. This rearrangement joins TRBV5-1 to TRBJ2-4; 8 nucleotides agree with TRBD2. Germline V lookup: CDR1 SGHRS, CDR2 YFSETQ. J was trimmed by 6 bases and V by 0 bases; bases with no gene match: 8. CDR3 length equals 16 residues. CDR3 nucleotides: TGCGCCAGCAGCTTGGACGGGAGGGCCAATGTAAACATTCAGTACTTC. Encoded protein: CASSLDGRANVNIQYF.

This clonotype was detected ten times or more. V and J are TRBV7-9 and TRBJ2-7; TRBD1 agrees at 10 bases. The trim removed 5 bases at V and 5 bases at J, leaving 6 bases unmatched. CDR1 is SEHNR, CDR2 FQNEAQ, per germline (reference sequence). CDR3 length: 14 amino acids. For the CDR3, the DNA is TGTGCCAGCAGCAAAGGGACAGGGGTTAACGAGCAGTACGTC. Protein: CASSKGTGVNEQYV.

The chain links TRBV11-2 to TRBJ1-1; the D gene is possibly TRBD1 (6 bases). V lost 5 bases to trimming and J lost 2 bases, with 15 bases between them. CDR3 size: 15 residues. The germline V gene encodes CDR1 SGHAT and CDR2 FQNNGV. DNA for the CDR3: TGTGCCAGCAGCCCCCATCGGACAGTCAACACTGAAGCTTTCTTT. This translates into CASSPHRTVNTEAFF.

The chain links TRBV5-1 to TRBJ2-5; D ambiguous. V was clipped by 0 bases and J by 2 bases, with 17 bases between them. This CDR3 is 17 amino acids long. The V gene's germline CDR1 is SGHRS and CDR2 YFSETQ. CDR3 DNA: TGCGCCAGCAGCTTGGGACGGCAGGTCTTTAGTCAAGAGACCCAGTACTTC. As protein: CASSLGRQVFSQETQYF.

This clonotype was detected a few times. The gene calls are TRBV11-2 and TRBJ2-2; D might be TRBD1 (6 bases). The CDR3 extends over 15 amino acids. Deletions cut 3 bases from V and 5 bases from J, with 13 bases between. Germline V gives CDR1 SGHAT, CDR2 FQNNGV. CDR3 sequence: CASSFLRGGTGELFF. DNA for the CDR3: TGTGCCAGCAGCTTCCTCAGGGGTGGTACCGGGGAGCTGTTTTTT. Full variable domain (missing parts from reference TRBV11-2 and TRBJ2-2): EAGVAQSPRYKIIEKRQSVAFWCNPISGHATLYWYQQILGQGPKLLIQFQNNGVVDDSQLPKDRFSAERLKGVDSTLKIQPAKLEDSAVYLCASSFLRGGTGELFFGEGSRLTVL.

This clonotype was detected ten times or more. This chain links TRBV12-3 or TRBV12-4 with TRBJ1-2; a possible D gene is TRBD1 (6 bases). V lost 5 bases and J lost 2, with 9 bases in between. This CDR3 is 13 amino acids long. The CDR3 reads CASSTDRNYGYTF. CDR3 in DNA: TGTGCCAGCAGTACCGACAGGAACTATGGCTACACCTTC.

This clonotype was counted ten times or more. The chain joins TRBV6-1 to TRBJ2-4; 7 bases align to TRBD2. CDR1 and CDR2 (germline): MNHNS, SASEGT. Germline trimming cut 6 bases from V and 3 bases from J; bases unmatched to any gene: 5. The CDR3 length is 14 residues. CDR3 coding DNA: TGTGCCAGCAGGGGAGGGCCTGGCAAAAACATTCAGTACTTC. It translates to CASRGGPGKNIQYF.

The J gene is TRBJ2-3, the V gene TRBV24-1; D unresolved. The CDR3 is 12 residues long. Germline values: CDR1 KGHDR, CDR2 SFDVKD. Deletions cut 2 bases from V and 3 bases from J, with 2 bases between. In DNA form, the CDR3 reads TGTGCCACCAGTGATTCTACAGATACGCAGTATTTT. Its protein is CATSDSTDTQYF.

A note on this clonotype: One end of the junction does not line up with germline, which may come from a read error. J is TRBJ2-2 and V is TRBV18; 8 bases are shared with TRBD2. The CDR3 extends over 16 amino acids. CDR1 is KGHSH and CDR2 is LQKENI in the germline V gene. CDR3 nucleotide sequence: TGTGCCAGCTCACCACCTCGGCTAGCGGGCACCGGGGAGCCGTTTTTT. It specifies CASSPPRLAGTGEPFF.

This clonotype was counted at least ten times. The chain uses TRBV7-2 and TRBJ2-2, with D unclear. The V end was cut by 1 base, the J end by 4 bases, with 10 bases between. Per germline, CDR1 SGHTA and CDR2 FQGNSA. This CDR3 has 15 amino acids. CDR3 nucleotide sequence: TGTGCCAGCAGCTTAGGCCGGTCTCCCACCGGGGAGCTGTTTTTT. It translates to CASSLGRSPTGELFF.